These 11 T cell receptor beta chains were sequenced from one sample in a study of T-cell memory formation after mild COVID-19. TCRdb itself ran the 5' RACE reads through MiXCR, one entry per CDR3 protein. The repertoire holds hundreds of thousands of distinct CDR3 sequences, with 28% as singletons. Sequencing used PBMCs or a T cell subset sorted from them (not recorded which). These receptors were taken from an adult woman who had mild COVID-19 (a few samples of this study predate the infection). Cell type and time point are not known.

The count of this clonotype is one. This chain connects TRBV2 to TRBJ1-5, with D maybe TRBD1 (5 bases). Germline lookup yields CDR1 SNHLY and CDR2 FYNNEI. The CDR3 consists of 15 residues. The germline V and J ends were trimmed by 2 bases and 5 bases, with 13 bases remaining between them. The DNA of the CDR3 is TGTGCCAGCAGTGAACAGGCAGGGAGGTATCAGCCCCAGCATTTT. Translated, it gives CASSEQAGRYQPQHF.

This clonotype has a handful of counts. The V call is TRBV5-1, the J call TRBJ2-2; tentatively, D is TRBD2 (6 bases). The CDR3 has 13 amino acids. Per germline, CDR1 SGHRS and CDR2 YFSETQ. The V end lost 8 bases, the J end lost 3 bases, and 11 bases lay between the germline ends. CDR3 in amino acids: CASSGAYTGELFF. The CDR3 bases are TGCGCCAGTAGCGGAGCGTACACCGGGGAGCTGTTTTTT.

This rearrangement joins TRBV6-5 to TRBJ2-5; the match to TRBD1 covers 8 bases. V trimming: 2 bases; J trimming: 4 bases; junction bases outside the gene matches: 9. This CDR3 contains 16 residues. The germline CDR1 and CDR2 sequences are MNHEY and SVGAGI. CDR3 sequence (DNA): TGTGCCAGCAGTTACGTTGGCAGGGGGCGTGGAGAGACCCAGTACTTC. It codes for CASSYVGRGRGETQYF.

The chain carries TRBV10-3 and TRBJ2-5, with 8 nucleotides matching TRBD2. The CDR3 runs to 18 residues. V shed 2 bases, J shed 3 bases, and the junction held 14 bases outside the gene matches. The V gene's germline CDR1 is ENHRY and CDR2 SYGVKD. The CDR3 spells CAISEPPGAGAEKETQYF. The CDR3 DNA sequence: TGTGCCATCAGTGAGCCCCCGGGAGCGGGGGCTGAAAAAGAGACCCAGTACTTC.

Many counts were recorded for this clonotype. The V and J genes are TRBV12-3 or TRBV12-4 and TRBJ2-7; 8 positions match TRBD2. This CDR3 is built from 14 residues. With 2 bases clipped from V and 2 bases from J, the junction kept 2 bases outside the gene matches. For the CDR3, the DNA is TGTGCCAGCAGTTTAAACGGGGGGGCCTACGAGCAGTACTTC. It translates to CASSLNGGAYEQYF.

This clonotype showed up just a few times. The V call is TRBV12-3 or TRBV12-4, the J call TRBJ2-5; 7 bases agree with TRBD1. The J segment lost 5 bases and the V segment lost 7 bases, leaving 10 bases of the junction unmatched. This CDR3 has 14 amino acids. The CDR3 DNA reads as TGTGCCAGCACCATACGACAGGGCCGGGAGACCCAGTACTTC. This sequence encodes CASTIRQGRETQYF.

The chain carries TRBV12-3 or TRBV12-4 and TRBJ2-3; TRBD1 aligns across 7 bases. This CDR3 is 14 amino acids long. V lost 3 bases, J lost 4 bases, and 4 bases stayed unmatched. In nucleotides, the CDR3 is TGTGCCAGCAGTTTGACAGGGCGGGCAGATACGCAGTATTTT. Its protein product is CASSLTGRADTQYF.

The CDR3: CASSTGQGWYEQYF. The CDR3, as DNA: TGTGCCAGCTCCACGGGACAGGGATGGTACGAGCAGTACTTC. The chain carries TRBV18 and TRBJ2-7; the match to TRBD1 covers 9 bases. The V segment lost 6 bases and the J segment 4 bases; nucleotides outside the gene matches: 7. CDR3 length equals 14 residues. CDR1 and CDR2 (germline): KGHSH, LQKENI. The whole variable domain, filled in from reference TRBV18 and TRBJ2-7, reads NAGVMQNPRHLVRRRGQEARLRCSPMKGHSHVYWYRQLPEEGLKFMVYLQKENIIDESGMPKERFSAEFPKEGPSILRIQQVVRGDSAAYFCASSTGQGWYEQYFGPGTRLTVT.

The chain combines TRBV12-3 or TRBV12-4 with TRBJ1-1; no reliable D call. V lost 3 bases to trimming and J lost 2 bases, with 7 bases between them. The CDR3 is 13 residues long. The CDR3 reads CASSFKANTEAFF. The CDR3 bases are TGTGCCAGCAGTTTTAAGGCAAACACTGAAGCTTTCTTT.

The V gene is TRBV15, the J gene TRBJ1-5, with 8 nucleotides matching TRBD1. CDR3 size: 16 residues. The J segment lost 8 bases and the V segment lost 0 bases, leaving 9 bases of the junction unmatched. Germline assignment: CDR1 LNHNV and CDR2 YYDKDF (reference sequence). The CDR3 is CATSRDSPGGVEPQHF. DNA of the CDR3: TGTGCCACCAGCAGAGATAGTCCAGGGGGCGTTGAGCCCCAGCATTTT. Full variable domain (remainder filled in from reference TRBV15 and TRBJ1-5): DAMVIQNPRYQVTQFGKPVTLSCSQTLNHNVMYWYQQKSSQAPKLLFHYYDKDFNNEADTPDNFQSRRPNTSFCFLDIRSPGLGDTAMYLCATSRDSPGGVEPQHFGDGTRLSIL.

The CDR3 region has the DNA TGCAGTGCTAGAAAGGGACAGGGGGCGCCTACCGGGGAGCTGTTTTTT. This codes for CSARKGQGAPTGELFF. V usage is TRBV20-1 and J usage is TRBJ2-2; 12 bases agree with TRBD1. J gave up 5 bases and V 2 bases, and 6 bases lay outside the gene matches. Germline values: CDR1 DFQATT, CDR2 SNEGSKA (reference sequence). The CDR3 extends over 16 amino acids.